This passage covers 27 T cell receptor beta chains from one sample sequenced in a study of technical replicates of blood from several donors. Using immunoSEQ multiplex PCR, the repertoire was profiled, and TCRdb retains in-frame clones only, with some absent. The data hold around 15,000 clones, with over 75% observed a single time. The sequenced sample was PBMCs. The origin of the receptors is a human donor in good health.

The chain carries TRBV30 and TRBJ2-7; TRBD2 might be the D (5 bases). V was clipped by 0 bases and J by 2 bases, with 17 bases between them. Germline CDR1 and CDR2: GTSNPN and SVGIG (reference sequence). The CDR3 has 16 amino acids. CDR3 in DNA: TGTGCCTGGAGTGTACTCGGGGTGGGGTTTGCCTACGAGCAGTACTTC. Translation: CAWSVLGVGFAYEQYF.

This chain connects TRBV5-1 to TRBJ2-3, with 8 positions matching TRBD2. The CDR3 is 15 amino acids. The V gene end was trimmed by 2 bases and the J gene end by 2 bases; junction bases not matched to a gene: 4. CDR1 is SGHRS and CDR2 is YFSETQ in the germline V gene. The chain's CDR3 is CASSLGGRITDTQYF. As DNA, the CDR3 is TGCGCCAGCAGCTTAGGCGGGAGGATCACAGATACGCAGTATTTT.

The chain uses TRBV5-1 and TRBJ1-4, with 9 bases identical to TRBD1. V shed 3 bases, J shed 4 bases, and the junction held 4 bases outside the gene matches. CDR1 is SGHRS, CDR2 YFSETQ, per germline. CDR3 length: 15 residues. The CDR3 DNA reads TGCGCCAGCAGCTGGGGACAGGGAGTTAATGAAAAACTGTTTTTT. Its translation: CASSWGQGVNEKLFF.

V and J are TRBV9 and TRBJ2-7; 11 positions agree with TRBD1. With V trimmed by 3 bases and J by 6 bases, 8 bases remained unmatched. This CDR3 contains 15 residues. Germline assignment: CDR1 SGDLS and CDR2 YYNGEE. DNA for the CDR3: TGTGCCAGCAGCGGCGGACAGGGGGCGTTAATCGAGCAGTACTTC. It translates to CASSGGQGALIEQYF. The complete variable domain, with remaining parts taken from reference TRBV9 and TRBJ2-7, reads DSGVTQTPKHLITATGQRVTLRCSPRSGDLSVYWYQQSLDQGLQFLIQYYNGEERAKGNILERFSAQQFPDLHSELNLSSLELGDSALYFCASSGGQGALIEQYFGPGTRLTVT.

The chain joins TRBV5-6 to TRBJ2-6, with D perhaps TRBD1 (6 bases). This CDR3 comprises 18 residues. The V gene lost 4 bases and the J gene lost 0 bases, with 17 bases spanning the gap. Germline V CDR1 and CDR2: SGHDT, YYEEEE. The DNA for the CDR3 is TGTGCCAGCAGCCGGCCGTGGGACACATCCTCTGGGGCCAACGTCCTGACTTTC. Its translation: CASSRPWDTSSGANVLTF.

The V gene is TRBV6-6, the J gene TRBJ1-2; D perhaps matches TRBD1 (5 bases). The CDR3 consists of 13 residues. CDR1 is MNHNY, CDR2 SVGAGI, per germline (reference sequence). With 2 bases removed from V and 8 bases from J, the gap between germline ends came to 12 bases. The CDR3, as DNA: TGTGCCAGCAGTTACGGGGGGGAAGCAGGCTACACCTTC. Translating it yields CASSYGGEAGYTF.

CDR3 bases: TGTGCCAGCTCTACAGGGGGTGAAACTGAAGCTTTCTTT. Its protein product is CASSTGGETEAFF. The chain couples TRBV18 to TRBJ1-1; TRBD1 agrees at 8 bases. The germline gives CDR1 KGHSH, CDR2 LQKENI. The CDR3 length is 13 residues. With V trimmed by 6 bases and J by 5 bases, 5 bases remained unmatched.

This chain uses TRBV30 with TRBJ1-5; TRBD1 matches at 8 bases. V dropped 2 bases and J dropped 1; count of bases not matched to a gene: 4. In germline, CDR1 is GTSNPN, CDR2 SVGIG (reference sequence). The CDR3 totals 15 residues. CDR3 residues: CAWSSGGASNQPQHF. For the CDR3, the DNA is TGTGCCTGGAGTTCAGGGGGCGCGAGCAATCAGCCCCAGCATTTT.

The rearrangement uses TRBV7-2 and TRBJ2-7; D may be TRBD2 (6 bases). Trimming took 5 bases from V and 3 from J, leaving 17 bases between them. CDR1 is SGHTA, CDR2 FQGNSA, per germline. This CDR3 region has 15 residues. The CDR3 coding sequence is TGTGCCAGCAGCCACCCTCCGGGACTCGGCTACGAGCAGTACTTC. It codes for CASSHPPGLGYEQYF.

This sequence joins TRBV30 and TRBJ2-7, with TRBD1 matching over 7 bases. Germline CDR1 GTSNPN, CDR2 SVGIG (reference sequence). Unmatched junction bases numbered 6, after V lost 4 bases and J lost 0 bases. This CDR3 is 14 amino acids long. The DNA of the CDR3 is TGTGCCTGGATCAGACAGGGAAGCTCCTACGAGCAGTACTTC. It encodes CAWIRQGSSYEQYF. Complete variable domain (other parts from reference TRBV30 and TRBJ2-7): SQTIHQWPATLVQPVGSPLSLECTVEGTSNPNLYWYRQAAGRGLQLLFYSVGIGQISSEVPQNLSASRPQDRQFILSSKKLLLSDSGFYLCAWIRQGSSYEQYFGPGTRLTVT.

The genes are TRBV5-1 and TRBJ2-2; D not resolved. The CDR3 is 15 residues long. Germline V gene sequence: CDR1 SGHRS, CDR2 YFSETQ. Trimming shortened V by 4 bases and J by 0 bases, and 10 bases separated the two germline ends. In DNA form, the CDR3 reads TGCGCCAGCAGCCCCCCGCTAGCGAACACCGGGGAGCTGTTTTTT. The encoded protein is CASSPPLANTGELFF.

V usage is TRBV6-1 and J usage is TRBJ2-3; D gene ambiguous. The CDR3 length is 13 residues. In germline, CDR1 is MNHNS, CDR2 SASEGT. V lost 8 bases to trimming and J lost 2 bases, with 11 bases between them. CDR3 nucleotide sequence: TGTGCCAGCGCGTGGCGGCCCACAGATACGCAGTATTTT. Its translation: CASAWRPTDTQYF.

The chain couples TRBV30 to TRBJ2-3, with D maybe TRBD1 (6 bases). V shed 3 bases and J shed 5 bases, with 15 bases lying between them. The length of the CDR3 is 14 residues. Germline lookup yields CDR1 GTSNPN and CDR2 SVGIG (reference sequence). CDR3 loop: CAWRPTGHRDTQYF. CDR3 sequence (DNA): TGTGCCTGGAGACCGACGGGACACAGAGATACGCAGTATTTT.

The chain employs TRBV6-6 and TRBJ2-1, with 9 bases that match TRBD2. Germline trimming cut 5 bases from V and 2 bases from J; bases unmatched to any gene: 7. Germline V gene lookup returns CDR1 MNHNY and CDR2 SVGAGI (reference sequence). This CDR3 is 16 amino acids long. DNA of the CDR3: TGTGCCAGCAGTGGCCTGGCGGGGGGGGCCTACAATGAGCAGTTCTTC. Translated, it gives CASSGLAGGAYNEQFF.

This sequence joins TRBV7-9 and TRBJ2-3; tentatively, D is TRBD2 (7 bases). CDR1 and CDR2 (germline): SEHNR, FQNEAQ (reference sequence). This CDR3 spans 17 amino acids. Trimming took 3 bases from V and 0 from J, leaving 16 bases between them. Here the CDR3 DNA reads TGTGCCAGCAGCTTGGGGGCGGCGGGAGCCAGCACAGATACGCAGTATTTT. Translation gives CASSLGAAGASTDTQYF.

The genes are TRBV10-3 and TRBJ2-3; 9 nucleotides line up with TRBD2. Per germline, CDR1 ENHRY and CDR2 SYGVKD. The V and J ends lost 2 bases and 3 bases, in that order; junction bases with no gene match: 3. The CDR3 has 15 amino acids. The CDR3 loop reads CAISETSGLTDTQYF. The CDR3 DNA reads TGTGCCATCAGTGAGACTAGCGGGCTAACAGATACGCAGTATTTT.

The CDR3 DNA reads as TGTGCCAGCAGCTTAGAACTGAACACCGGGGAGCTGTTTTTT. Encoded protein: CASSLELNTGELFF. The chain carries TRBV11-2 and TRBJ2-2; D not certain. Germline V gene lookup returns CDR1 SGHAT and CDR2 FQNNGV. V lost 0 bases to trimming and J lost 1 base, with 3 bases between them. This CDR3 spans 14 amino acids.

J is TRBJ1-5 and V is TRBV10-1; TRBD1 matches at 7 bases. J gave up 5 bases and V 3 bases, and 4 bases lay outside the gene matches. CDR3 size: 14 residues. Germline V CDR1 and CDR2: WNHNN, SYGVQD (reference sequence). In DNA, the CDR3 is TGCGCCAGCAGTGAAGACAGGGAAGATCAGCCCCAGCATTTT. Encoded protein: CASSEDREDQPQHF.

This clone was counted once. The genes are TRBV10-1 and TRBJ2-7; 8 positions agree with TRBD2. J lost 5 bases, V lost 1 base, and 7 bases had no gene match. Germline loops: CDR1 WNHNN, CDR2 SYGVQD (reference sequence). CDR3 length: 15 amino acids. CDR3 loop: CASSELGGGLHEQYF. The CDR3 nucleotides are TGCGCCAGCAGTGAGTTAGGCGGGGGGCTCCACGAGCAGTACTTC.

The CDR3 spells CASSLGSDSHGSYEQYF. The CDR3, as DNA: TGCGCCAGCAGCTTAGGGTCTGACAGCCATGGCTCCTACGAGCAGTACTTC. The chain combines TRBV5-1 with TRBJ2-7; a weak D match, TRBD1 (5 bases). The ends were cut back, 2 bases at V and 0 bases at J, with 18 bases in the middle. Germline CDR1 and CDR2: SGHRS and YFSETQ. The CDR3 sequence is 17 residues long.

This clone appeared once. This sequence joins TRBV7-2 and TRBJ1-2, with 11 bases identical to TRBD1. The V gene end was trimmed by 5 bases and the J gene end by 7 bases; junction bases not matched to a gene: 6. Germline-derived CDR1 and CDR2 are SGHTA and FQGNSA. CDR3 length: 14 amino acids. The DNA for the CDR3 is TGTGCCAGCAGCCCTGGGACAGGGGGTTTTGGCTACACCTTC. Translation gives CASSPGTGGFGYTF.

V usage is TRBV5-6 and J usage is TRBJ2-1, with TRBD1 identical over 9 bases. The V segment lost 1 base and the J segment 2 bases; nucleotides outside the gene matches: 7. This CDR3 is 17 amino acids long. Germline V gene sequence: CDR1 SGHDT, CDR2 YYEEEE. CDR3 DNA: TGTGCCAGCAGCTTGTCCGGGACAGGGCCCCCCTACAATGAGCAGTTCTTC. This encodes CASSLSGTGPPYNEQFF.

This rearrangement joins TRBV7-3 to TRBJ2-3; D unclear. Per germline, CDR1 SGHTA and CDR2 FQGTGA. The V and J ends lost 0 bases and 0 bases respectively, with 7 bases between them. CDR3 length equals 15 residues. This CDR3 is CASSLTEISTDTQYF. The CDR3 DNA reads TGTGCCAGCAGCTTAACGGAGATTAGCACAGATACGCAGTATTTT.

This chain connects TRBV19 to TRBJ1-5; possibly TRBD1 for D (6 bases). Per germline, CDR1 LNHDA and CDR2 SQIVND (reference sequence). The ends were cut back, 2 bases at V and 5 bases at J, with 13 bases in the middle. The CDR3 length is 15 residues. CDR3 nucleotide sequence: TGTGCCAGTAGTATAAAAGCAGGGGCGCATCAGCCCCAGCATTTT. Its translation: CASSIKAGAHQPQHF.

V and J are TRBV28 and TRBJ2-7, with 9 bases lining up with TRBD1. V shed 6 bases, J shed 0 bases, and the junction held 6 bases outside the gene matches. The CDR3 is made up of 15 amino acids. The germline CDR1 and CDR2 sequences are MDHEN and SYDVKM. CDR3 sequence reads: CASRDRGFLSYEQYF. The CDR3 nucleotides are TGTGCCAGCAGGGACAGGGGCTTCCTCTCCTACGAGCAGTACTTC. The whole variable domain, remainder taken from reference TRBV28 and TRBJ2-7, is DVKVTQSSRYLVKRTGEKVFLECVQDMDHENMFWYRQDPGLGLRLIYFSYDVKMKEKGDIPEGYSVSREKKERFSLILESASTNQTSMYLCASRDRGFLSYEQYFGPGTRLTVT.

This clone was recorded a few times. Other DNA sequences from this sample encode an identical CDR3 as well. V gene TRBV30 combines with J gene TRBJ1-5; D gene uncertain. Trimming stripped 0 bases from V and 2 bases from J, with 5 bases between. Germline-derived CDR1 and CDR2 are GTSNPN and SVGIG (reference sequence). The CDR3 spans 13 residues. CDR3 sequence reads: CAWSVQGNQPQHF. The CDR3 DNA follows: TGTGCCTGGAGTGTTCAGGGCAATCAGCCCCAGCATTTT.

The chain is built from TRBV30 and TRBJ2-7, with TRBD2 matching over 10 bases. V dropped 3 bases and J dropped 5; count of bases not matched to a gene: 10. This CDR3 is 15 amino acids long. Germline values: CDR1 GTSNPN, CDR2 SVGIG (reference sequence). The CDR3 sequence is CAWRTSGLPRDEQYF. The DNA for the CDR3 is TGTGCCTGGAGGACTAGCGGGCTCCCGAGGGACGAGCAGTACTTC.